Sequencing of this TCR beta chain was carried out in a study of T-cell reconstitution after alpha-beta-depleted transplantation in children. This clonotype was recorded a few times. Unmatched junction bases numbered 4, after V lost 1 base and J lost 5 bases. There are 14 residues in the CDR3. Construction of the TCRbeta library involved unique molecular identifiers. TCRdb re-called the PCR reads through MiXCR, storing one row per CDR3 protein. The sample has roughly 610,000 distinct CDR3 sequences, roughly 10% seen once. J is TRBJ2-7 and V is TRBV12-3 or TRBV12-4, with 8 positions matching TRBD2. The sequencing used PBMCs from the stem cell graft donor, collected from the stem cell graft. This receptor was obtained from a human donor who donated a stem cell graft to a child with acute myeloid leukemia. CDR3 bases: TGTGCCAGCAGTTTAGGCGGGGGGCGGGACGAGCAGTACTTC. Residues: CASSLGGGRDEQYF.